The table lists the clone carrying this TCR beta chain with a count of one. The CDR3 length is 13 residues. Germline loops: CDR1 MNHNS, CDR2 SASEGT. Between the trimmed V and J ends, which lost 8 bases and 2 bases, there was a span of 9 bases. This table comes from immunoSEQ multiplex PCR, and its TCRdb copy is limited to in-frame clones, with some not included. Among more than 60,000 clones listed, roughly nine tenths were seen once. The sample is drawn from a study of Tregs in tolerant kidney transplant recipients. The sequenced sample was CD4+ T cells from blood, obtained before the transplant. The V and J genes are TRBV6-1 and TRBJ2-2, with no clear D. This TCR derives from a human donor who received a combined kidney and bone marrow transplant. The CDR3 bases are TGTGCCAGCCCCGACATAAACACCGGGGAGCTGTTTTTT. This codes for CASPDINTGELFF.